One sample yielded the 13 T cell receptor beta chains listed below, sequenced in a study of shared clonotypes between healthy human individuals. Sequencing was performed with immunoSEQ multiplex PCR; in TCRdb, only in-frame clones are kept and a portion is missing. Of about 650,000 clones in the sample, about 95% were seen once. Naive-designated CD8 cells lacked CD45RO, were positively enriched for CCR7, and omitted terminally differentiated effector memory CD45RA+ cells. The sequenced material came from naive CD8+ T cells sorted from blood. The source of these receptors is a woman in her twenties or thirties in good health.

This sequence joins TRBV27 and TRBJ1-4; 7 positions match TRBD1. The trim removed 5 bases at V and 4 bases at J, leaving 4 bases unmatched. CDR3 length: 14 residues. The germline CDR1 and CDR2 sequences are MNHEY and SMNVEV (reference sequence). The chain's CDR3 is CASSATGYNEKLFF. The CDR3 DNA sequence: TGTGCCAGCAGTGCGACAGGGTATAATGAAAAACTGTTTTTT.

The chain couples TRBV10-1 to TRBJ2-7; the D gene is possibly TRBD2 (5 bases). Germline lookup yields CDR1 WNHNN and CDR2 SYGVQD (reference sequence). V shed 5 bases and J shed 3 bases, with 11 bases lying between them. The CDR3 sequence is 13 residues long. The chain's CDR3 is CASSSGGYYEQYF. CDR3 in DNA: TGCGCCAGCAGTTCTGGCGGGTACTACGAGCAGTACTTC.

This chain links TRBV5-6 with TRBJ2-3; TRBD2 is a possible D gene (5 bases). This CDR3 spans 16 amino acids. The ends were cut back, 4 bases at V and 0 bases at J, with 15 bases in the middle. CDR1 SGHDT and CDR2 YYEEEE come from the germline V gene. The CDR3 region is CASSPLEGLSTDTQYF. The CDR3 DNA reads TGTGCCAGCAGCCCTCTCGAGGGTCTAAGCACAGATACGCAGTATTTT.

The chain couples TRBV4-1 to TRBJ2-7; 14 nucleotides agree with TRBD2. Losses at the gene ends were 0 bases for V and 7 bases for J; bases not matched to a gene: 8. The CDR3 has 17 amino acids. Germline assignment: CDR1 MGHRA and CDR2 YSYEKL. The CDR3 nucleotides read TGCGCCAGCAGCCAAGAAGGGGTCGGGACTAGCGGGAGAGAGCAGTACTTC. It translates to CASSQEGVGTSGREQYF.

This chain connects TRBV19 to TRBJ2-1; D is unresolved. The CDR3 runs 16 residues. The germline gives CDR1 LNHDA, CDR2 SQIVND (reference sequence). The germline V and J ends were trimmed by 3 bases and 4 bases, with 16 bases remaining between them. CDR3 nucleotides: TGTGCCAGTAGTATTCAAAGACCCGCGGTGTACAATGAGCAGTTCTTC. As protein: CASSIQRPAVYNEQFF.

The genes are TRBV28 and TRBJ1-2, with D possibly TRBD1 on 5 matching bases. The CDR3 consists of 15 residues. The V end lost 3 bases, the J end lost 6 bases, and 17 bases lay between the germline ends. Germline V gene lookup returns CDR1 MDHEN and CDR2 SYDVKM. The DNA for the CDR3 is TGTGCCAGCAGTTTCAGCCGGGGGACGCGGAATGGCTACACCTTC. This encodes CASSFSRGTRNGYTF.

The rearrangement uses TRBV27 and TRBJ2-2; perhaps D is TRBD1 or TRBD2 (5 bases each). The CDR3 is 12 amino acids. Trimming removed 8 bases from V and 7 bases from J, with 11 bases in between. Per germline, CDR1 MNHEY and CDR2 SMNVEV (reference sequence). Written as DNA, the CDR3 is TGTGCCAGCGCACGGGGCGGCGGGGAGCTGTTTTTT. Its protein product is CASARGGGELFF.

This chain joins TRBV10-1 and TRBJ2-7; D is possibly TRBD1 (5 bases). The CDR3 spans 14 residues. Germline loops: CDR1 WNHNN, CDR2 SYGVQD (reference sequence). V was shortened by 2 bases and J by 3 bases, with 11 bases between the two germline ends. For the CDR3, the DNA is TGCGCCAGCAGTGAGAATCCCAGGGACTACGAGCAGTACTTC. This translates into CASSENPRDYEQYF.

The rearrangement joins TRBV7-6 to TRBJ2-3; 8 bases agree with TRBD2. J lost 3 bases, V lost 3 bases, and 5 bases had no gene match. The CDR3 runs to 15 residues. Germline V gene sequence: CDR1 SGHVS, CDR2 FNYEAQ. Written as DNA, the CDR3 is TGTGCCAGCAGCTTGAGCGGGAGTAGTACAGATACGCAGTATTTT. This sequence encodes CASSLSGSSTDTQYF.

This chain joins TRBV21-1 and TRBJ1-1. TRBV21-1 is deemed a pseudogene. This CDR3 is built from 15 residues. This CDR3 reads CASSKERDRDTEAFF. The CDR3 DNA follows: TGTGCCAGCAGCAAAGAGAGGGATAGGGACACTGAAGCTTTCTTT.

The chain combines TRBV5-1 with TRBJ2-4; D not resolved. The length of the CDR3 is 14 residues. V dropped 3 bases and J dropped 3 bases, with 10 bases sitting between them. Germline CDR1 SGHRS, CDR2 YFSETQ. The CDR3 bases are TGCGCCAGCAGCTCCCCTCGCAGCAAAAACATTCAGTACTTC. It yields the protein CASSSPRSKNIQYF.

The rearrangement uses TRBV25-1 and TRBJ2-7; TRBD2 is a possible D gene (6 bases). Germline V gene data show CDR1 as MGHDK and CDR2 as SYGVNS. The CDR3 runs 13 residues. Trimming shortened V by 6 bases and J by 3 bases, and 12 bases separated the two germline ends. The CDR3 is CASSAGLSYEQYF. Written as DNA, the CDR3 is TGTGCCAGCAGCGCGGGACTGAGCTACGAGCAGTACTTC.

The chain joins TRBV7-6 to TRBJ2-3; D call uncertain. This CDR3 region has 12 residues. From germline, CDR1 is SGHVS and CDR2 FNYEAQ. The V gene lost 5 bases and the J gene lost 6 bases, with 9 bases spanning the gap. The chain's CDR3 is CASSLGMDTQYF. In DNA form, the CDR3 reads TGTGCCAGCAGCCTGGGGATGGATACGCAGTATTTT.